Below, 25 T cell receptor beta chains from the same sample are listed, as sequenced in a study of T-cell memory formation after mild COVID-19. TCRdb recomputed calls from the 5' RACE reads with MiXCR, one row per CDR3 protein. The sample yields roughly 550,000 distinct CDR3 sequences, approximately 20% seen once. Sequenced: PBMCs or a T cell subset sorted from them (not recorded which). These receptors were obtained from an adult woman who had mild COVID-19 (a few samples of this study predate the infection). Cell type and time point are not known.

This clonotype was counted at least ten times. This rearrangement joins TRBV4-3 to TRBJ2-7, with 10 nucleotides matching TRBD2. The CDR3 spans 16 residues. Trimming took 1 base from V and 2 from J; bases not matched to a gene: 5. The germline V gene has CDR1 LGHNA and CDR2 YSLEER. The CDR3 loop is CASSQAWTSGAYEQYF. DNA of the CDR3: TGCGCCAGCAGCCAAGCCTGGACTAGCGGAGCCTACGAGCAGTACTTC.

The CDR3 reads CATSPSRSTDTQYF. The CDR3 coding sequence is TGTGCCACCAGCCCCAGCCGTAGCACAGATACGCAGTATTTT. The V and J genes are TRBV15 and TRBJ2-3; the D is unclear. This CDR3 has 14 residues. CDR1 LNHNV and CDR2 YYDKDF come from the germline V gene (reference sequence). V lost 5 bases and J lost 0, with 9 bases in between.

The chain links TRBV9 to TRBJ1-6; D remains unclear. Germline V gives CDR1 SGDLS, CDR2 YYNGEE. Trimming removed 0 bases from V and 7 bases from J, with 5 bases in between. This CDR3 region has 13 residues. CDR3 sequence reads: CASSVVLNSPLHF. CDR3 in DNA: TGTGCCAGCAGCGTAGTGCTAAATTCACCCCTCCACTTT. Full variable domain (missing parts from reference TRBV9 and TRBJ1-6): DSGVTQTPKHLITATGQRVTLRCSPRSGDLSVYWYQQSLDQGLQFLIQYYNGEERAKGNILERFSAQQFPDLHSELNLSSLELGDSALYFCASSVVLNSPLHFGNGTRLTVT.

This clonotype was seen a few times. The chain uses TRBV7-9 and TRBJ2-5, with 8 bases identical to TRBD1. The CDR3 contains 18 residues. The V segment lost 8 bases and the J segment 5 bases; nucleotides outside the gene matches: 22. Germline CDR1 SEHNR, CDR2 FQNEAQ (reference sequence). The CDR3 protein is CASGLGAGGTGVSETQYF. CDR3 nucleotide sequence: TGTGCCAGCGGATTAGGGGCGGGCGGGACAGGAGTTTCGGAGACCCAGTACTTC. Filled out from reference TRBV7-9 and TRBJ2-5, the complete variable domain reads DTGVSQNPRHKITKRGQNVTFRCDPISEHNRLYWYRQTLGQGPEFLTYFQNEAQLEKSRLLSDRFSAERPKGSFSTLEIQRTEQGDSAMYLCASGLGAGGTGVSETQYFGPGTRLLVL.

The CDR3 nucleotides are TGTGCCAGCAGCTTTGGGACTAGCGGAGAGCAGTACTTC. It yields the protein CASSFGTSGEQYF. This chain joins TRBV7-2 and TRBJ2-7; 11 bases align to TRBD2. The CDR3 is made up of 13 amino acids. The V segment lost 3 bases and the J segment 7 bases; nucleotides outside the gene matches: 2. In germline, CDR1 is SGHTA, CDR2 FQGNSA.

The chain couples TRBV2 to TRBJ2-2, with D uncertain. Trimming took 3 bases from V and 6 from J, leaving 14 bases between them. Germline CDR1 reads SNHLY; CDR2 reads FYNNEI. The CDR3 has 15 residues. The DNA for the CDR3 is TGTGCCAGCAGTGATGCTACCAGCGTTGCCGGGGAGCTGTTTTTT. This gives the protein CASSDATSVAGELFF. Based on the CDR3 plus reference TRBV2 and TRBJ2-2, the full variable domain is EPEVTQTPSHQVTQMGQEVILRCVPISNHLYFYWYRQILGQKVEFLVSFYNNEISEKSEIFDDQFSVERPDGSNFTLKIRSTKLEDSAMYFCASSDATSVAGELFFGEGSRLTVL.

The chain uses TRBV15 and TRBJ2-7; no definite D call. Germline V gives CDR1 LNHNV, CDR2 YYDKDF (reference sequence). V dropped 0 bases and J dropped 5 bases, with 11 bases sitting between them. The CDR3 length is 14 residues. CDR3: CATSRDRQLNEQYF. The CDR3, as DNA: TGTGCCACCAGCAGAGATCGGCAGCTCAACGAGCAGTACTTC. The full variable domain, in which reference TRBV15 and TRBJ2-7 provide the parts outside the CDR3, is DAMVIQNPRYQVTQFGKPVTLSCSQTLNHNVMYWYQQKSSQAPKLLFHYYDKDFNNEADTPDNFQSRRPNTSFCFLDIRSPGLGDTAMYLCATSRDRQLNEQYFGPGTRLTVT.

This clonotype was seen more than once but under ten times. The CDR3 DNA follows: TGTGCCAGCAGAAGGGGACAGGGATATCAGCCCCAGCATTTT. This encodes CASRRGQGYQPQHF. The chain employs TRBV2 and TRBJ1-5, with TRBD1 matching 9 bases. This CDR3 region has 14 residues. Germline V gene lookup returns CDR1 SNHLY and CDR2 FYNNEI. The trim removed 6 bases at V and 5 bases at J, leaving 5 bases unmatched.

This clonotype was seen a handful of times. This chain connects TRBV20-1 to TRBJ2-2; a possible D gene is TRBD1 (6 bases). The CDR3 length is 12 residues. Germline V gene sequence: CDR1 DFQATT, CDR2 SNEGSKA (reference sequence). Trimming pared 6 bases from V and 4 bases from J, leaving 9 bases between. Here the CDR3 reads CSAGRGTGELFF. Written as DNA, the CDR3 is TGCAGTGCGGGCAGGGGCACCGGGGAGCTGTTTTTT.

A few counts support this clonotype. The CDR3 spells CASSFYGHNSPLHF. The CDR3 DNA reads TGTGCCAGCAGTTTTTATGGGCATAATTCACCCCTCCACTTT. The chain links TRBV27 to TRBJ1-6; D is ambiguous. The CDR3 has 14 amino acids. The germline gives CDR1 MNHEY, CDR2 SMNVEV (reference sequence). V shed 3 bases and J shed 5 bases, with 8 bases lying between them.

This clonotype was recorded a few times. The chain employs TRBV11-2 and TRBJ2-3, with TRBD2 matching over 8 bases. CDR1 is SGHAT and CDR2 is FQNNGV in the germline V gene. This CDR3 spans 16 amino acids. Trimming took 2 bases from V and 0 from J; bases not matched to a gene: 4. The CDR3 sequence: CASSLHASGSTDTQYF. CDR3 sequence (DNA): TGTGCCAGCAGCTTACATGCTAGCGGGAGCACAGATACGCAGTATTTT.

The chain has TRBV6-1 and TRBJ2-7; TRBD2 aligns across 7 bases. The CDR3 is 11 residues long. Germline CDR1 is MNHNS and CDR2 is SASEGT. The V gene end was trimmed by 7 bases and the J gene end by 11 bases; junction bases not matched to a gene: 8. The CDR3 here is CASTIGAGKYF. DNA of the CDR3: TGTGCCAGCACCATCGGAGCGGGAAAGTACTTC.

This chain connects TRBV12-3 or TRBV12-4 to TRBJ2-5, with 7 bases matching TRBD2. With V trimmed by 1 base and J by 1 base, 3 bases remained unmatched. The CDR3 contains 15 residues. The CDR3 nucleotides are TGTGCCAGCAGTTTAGGGGCTAGCGGCCAAGAGACCCAGTACTTC. Encoded protein: CASSLGASGQETQYF.

The chain uses TRBV24-1 and TRBJ2-1; D is perhaps TRBD1 or TRBD2 (7 bases each). The V end was cut by 0 bases, the J end by 7 bases, with 15 bases between. Germline V CDR1 and CDR2: KGHDR, SFDVKD. The CDR3 consists of 16 residues. CDR3 nucleotides: TGTGCCACCAGTGATTTGGACAGGGAGGGGGATAATGAGCAGTTCTTC. This sequence encodes CATSDLDREGDNEQFF.

This chain links TRBV4-2 with TRBJ2-7, with TRBD2 as a possible D gene (5 bases). The length of the CDR3 is 14 residues. V lost 3 bases, J lost 3 bases, and 12 bases lay in between. In germline, CDR1 is LGHNA, CDR2 YNFKEQ. CDR3 DNA: TGTGCCAGCAGCCAGGGGAGCGTAGTCTACGAGCAGTACTTC. This translates into CASSQGSVVYEQYF.

The gene calls are TRBV4-2 and TRBJ2-5, with D unresolved. The V gene's germline CDR1 is LGHNA and CDR2 YNFKEQ. The CDR3 contains 14 residues. The ends were cut back, 1 base at V and 4 bases at J, with 10 bases in the middle. The CDR3 region has the DNA TGTGCCAGCAGCCAAGGCCGGGCAGGAGAGACCCAGTACTTC. It encodes CASSQGRAGETQYF.

This rearrangement joins TRBV13 to TRBJ2-2; a weak D match, TRBD1 (7 bases). This CDR3 has 17 amino acids. Germline-derived CDR1 and CDR2 are PRHDT and FYEKMQ (reference sequence). The V end lost 5 bases, the J end lost 1 base, and 17 bases lay between the germline ends. CDR3 amino acids: CASSDLGGQLNTGELFF. Here the CDR3 DNA reads TGTGCCAGCAGCGACCTGGGGGGACAGCTGAACACCGGGGAGCTGTTTTTT.

The rearrangement links TRBV7-9 to TRBJ2-7; 10 bases align to TRBD2. From germline, CDR1 is SEHNR and CDR2 FQNEAQ (reference sequence). Losses at the gene ends were 1 base for V and 2 bases for J; bases not matched to a gene: 5. This CDR3 region has 16 residues. DNA of the CDR3: TGTGCCAGCAGCTTAGGTAGCGGGGGGCCAACCTACGAGCAGTACTTC. The encoded protein is CASSLGSGGPTYEQYF.

As concerns this clonotype: Possible read error: a much larger clone is one base away. The rearrangement joins TRBV11-2 to TRBJ2-2; no definite D call. Germline CDR1 reads SGHAT; CDR2 reads FQNNGV. The V and J ends lost 6 bases and 7 bases respectively, with 3 bases between them. The CDR3 runs to 10 residues. This CDR3 reads CASSVGELFF. CDR3 nucleotides: TGTGCCAGCAGTGTCGGGGAGCTGTTTTTT.

This clonotype was seen at least ten times. The chain carries TRBV27 and TRBJ1-1, with 8 nucleotides matching TRBD1. Trimming cost V 4 bases and J 3 bases; bases outside gene matches: 13. This CDR3 contains 17 residues. Germline CDR1 MNHEY, CDR2 SMNVEV (reference sequence). For the CDR3, the DNA is TGTGCCAGCAGTTCCACAGGGGGTTCTCTTTTGGACACTGAAGCTTTCTTT. It encodes CASSSTGGSLLDTEAFF.

This chain links TRBV12-3 or TRBV12-4 with TRBJ1-2; TRBD1 matches at 12 bases. The CDR3 runs to 15 residues. Trimming took 1 base from V and 5 from J; bases not matched to a gene: 2. This CDR3 is CASSLGDRGPYGYTF. The CDR3 coding sequence is TGTGCCAGCAGTTTAGGGGACAGGGGGCCGTATGGCTACACCTTC.

This clonotype was seen at least ten times. The chain carries TRBV7-8 and TRBJ2-3; 10 nucleotides match TRBD2. CDR3 length equals 14 residues. J lost 6 bases, V lost 5 bases, and 5 bases had no gene match. Per germline, CDR1 SGHVS and CDR2 FQNEAQ. For the CDR3, the DNA is TGTGCCAGCAGCCCCGGACTAGCGGTGGATACGCAGTATTTT. This gives the protein CASSPGLAVDTQYF.

This clonotype came up many times. The V gene is TRBV6-5, the J gene TRBJ2-7, with 8 bases matching TRBD2. This CDR3 is 16 amino acids long. From germline, CDR1 is MNHEY and CDR2 SVGAGI. Germline trimming cut 6 bases from V and 3 bases from J; bases unmatched to any gene: 13. The CDR3 sequence is CASSLTPSGRSYEQYF. CDR3 bases: TGTGCCAGCAGCCTGACACCAAGCGGGAGAAGCTACGAGCAGTACTTC.

The chain recombines TRBV2 with TRBJ2-7; no clear D. CDR3 length equals 11 residues. Trimming took 6 bases from V and 3 from J, leaving 6 bases between them. Per germline, CDR1 SNHLY and CDR2 FYNNEI. Here the CDR3 DNA reads TGTGCCAGCAGGAGGAACTACGAGCAGTACTTC. Translated, it gives CASRRNYEQYF.

This clonotype occurred many times. This chain joins TRBV5-1 and TRBJ2-5, with D possibly being TRBD1 (5 bases). Trimming removed 2 bases from V and 3 bases from J, with 11 bases in between. The CDR3 has 14 amino acids. CDR1 and CDR2 from the germline V gene are SGHRS and YFSETQ. The CDR3 spells CASSFIDRKETQYF. The CDR3 DNA reads as TGCGCCAGCAGCTTCATTGACAGAAAAGAGACCCAGTACTTC.